This passage covers 7 T cell receptor beta chains from one sample sequenced in a study of blood T cell repertoires in COVID-19. This table comes from immunoSEQ multiplex PCR, and its TCRdb copy is limited to in-frame clones, with some not included. The sample lists nearly 85,000 clones; around 88% were seen once. The sequenced sample consisted of peripheral blood. Source of these receptors: a woman in her fifties or sixties with acute or convalescent COVID-19.

This chain joins TRBV5-6 and TRBJ1-5, with a tentative D call TRBD1 (6 bases). Trimming stripped 4 bases from V and 3 bases from J, with 11 bases between. CDR3 length: 14 residues. The germline CDR1 and CDR2 sequences are SGHDT and YYEEEE. The CDR3 DNA is TGTGCCAGCAGCCGAGGACAGTCCAATCAGCCCCAGCATTTT. Encoded protein: CASSRGQSNQPQHF.

The chain uses TRBV6-1 and TRBJ2-7, with 8 bases matching TRBD1. The V segment lost 0 bases and the J segment 6 bases; nucleotides outside the gene matches: 7. Germline V gives CDR1 MNHNS, CDR2 SASEGT. The CDR3 length is 15 residues. The CDR3 bases are TGTGCCAGCAGTGAAGCGCTTCCAGGGGGCGGCGAGCAGTACTTC. This sequence encodes CASSEALPGGGEQYF.

V and J are TRBV5-4 and TRBJ1-4; TRBD1 is a possible D gene (6 bases). CDR1 and CDR2 from the germline V gene are SGHNT and YYREEE (reference sequence). Between the trimmed V and J ends, which lost 3 bases and 8 bases, there was a span of 14 bases. The CDR3 runs 14 residues. CDR3 region: CASSSTGLREKLFF. CDR3 coding DNA: TGTGCCAGCAGCTCAACAGGGCTGCGGGAAAAACTGTTTTTT.

The chain uses TRBV7-2 and TRBJ2-5; D might be TRBD2 (7 bases). Germline V lookup: CDR1 SGHTA, CDR2 FQGNSA. V lost 8 bases and J 1 base, leaving 17 bases between the germline ends. The CDR3 runs 15 residues. The CDR3: CASLRGAWGQETQYF. In DNA, the CDR3 is TGTGCCAGCTTACGGGGGGCCTGGGGCCAAGAGACCCAGTACTTC. The full variable domain, rest sourced from reference TRBV7-2 and TRBJ2-5, is GAGVSQSPSNKVTEKGKDVELRCDPISGHTALYWYRQSLGQGLEFLIYFQGNSAPDKSGLPSDRFSAERTGGSVSTLTIQRTQQEDSAVYLCASLRGAWGQETQYFGPGTRLLVL.

This chain uses TRBV24-1 with TRBJ2-1, with 8 bases lining up with TRBD1. The germline gives CDR1 KGHDR, CDR2 SFDVKD. Losses at the gene ends were 3 bases for V and 8 bases for J; bases not matched to a gene: 11. The CDR3 extends over 16 amino acids. The CDR3 loop reads CATSDLRGQGIDEQFF. The CDR3 DNA reads as TGTGCCACCAGTGATCTGAGAGGACAGGGAATAGATGAGCAGTTCTTC.

This chain connects TRBV2 to TRBJ1-2; unclear D gene. This CDR3 is built from 13 residues. V dropped 6 bases and J dropped 6 bases, with 14 bases sitting between them. CDR1 is SNHLY, CDR2 FYNNEI, per germline. In nucleotides, the CDR3 is TGTGCCAGCAGCTTTGGTTTGAGGGATGGCTACACCTTC. It yields the protein CASSFGLRDGYTF.

In DNA, the CDR3 is TGTGCCACCGCAGGGGGCTCTGGAAACACCATATATTTT. This gives the protein CATAGGSGNTIYF. The chain carries TRBV6-5 and TRBJ1-3; 7 bases match TRBD1. The CDR3 has 13 residues. With 10 bases clipped from V and 0 bases from J, the junction kept 3 bases outside the gene matches. The germline CDR1 and CDR2 sequences are MNHEY and SVGAGI.